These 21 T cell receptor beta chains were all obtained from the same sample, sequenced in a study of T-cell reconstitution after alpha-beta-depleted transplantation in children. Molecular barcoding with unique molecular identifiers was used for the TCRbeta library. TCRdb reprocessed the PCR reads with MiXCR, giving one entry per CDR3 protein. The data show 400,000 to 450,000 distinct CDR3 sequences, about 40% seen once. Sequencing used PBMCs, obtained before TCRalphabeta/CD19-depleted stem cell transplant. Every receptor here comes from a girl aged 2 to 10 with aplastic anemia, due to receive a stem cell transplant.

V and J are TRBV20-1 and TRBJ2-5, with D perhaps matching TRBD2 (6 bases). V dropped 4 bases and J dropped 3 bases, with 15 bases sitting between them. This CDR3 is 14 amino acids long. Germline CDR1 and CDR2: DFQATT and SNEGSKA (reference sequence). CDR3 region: CSAMAGTHKETQYF. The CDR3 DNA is TGCAGTGCTATGGCCGGGACTCACAAAGAGACCCAGTACTTC.

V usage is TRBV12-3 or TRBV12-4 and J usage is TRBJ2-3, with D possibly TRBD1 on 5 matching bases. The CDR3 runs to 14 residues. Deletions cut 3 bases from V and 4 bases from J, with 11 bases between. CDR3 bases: TGTGCCAGCAGTTTTGTGGGGCAGGCAGATACGCAGTATTTT. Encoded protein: CASSFVGQADTQYF.

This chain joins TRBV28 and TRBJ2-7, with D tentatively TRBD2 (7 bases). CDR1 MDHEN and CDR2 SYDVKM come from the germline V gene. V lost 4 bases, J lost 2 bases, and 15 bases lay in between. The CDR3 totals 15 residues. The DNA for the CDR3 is TGTGCCAGCAGTTCCCGAGAGGGGGGGGCCTACGAGCAGTACTTC. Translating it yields CASSSREGGAYEQYF.

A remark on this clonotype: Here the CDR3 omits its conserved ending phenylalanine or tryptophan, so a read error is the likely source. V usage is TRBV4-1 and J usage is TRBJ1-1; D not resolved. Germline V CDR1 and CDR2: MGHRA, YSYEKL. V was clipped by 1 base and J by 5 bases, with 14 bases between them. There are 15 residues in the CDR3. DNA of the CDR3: TGCGCCAGCAGCCAAGGCCGGGCCCCGAGGACTGAAGCTTTCTAT. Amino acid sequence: CASSQGRAPRTEAFY.

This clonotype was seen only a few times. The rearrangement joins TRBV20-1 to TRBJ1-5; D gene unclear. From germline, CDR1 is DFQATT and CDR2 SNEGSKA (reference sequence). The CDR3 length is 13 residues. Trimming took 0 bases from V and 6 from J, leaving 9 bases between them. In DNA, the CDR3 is TGCAGTGCTAGAGACCGGGGAGGTCAGCCCCAGCATTTT. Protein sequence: CSARDRGGQPQHF.

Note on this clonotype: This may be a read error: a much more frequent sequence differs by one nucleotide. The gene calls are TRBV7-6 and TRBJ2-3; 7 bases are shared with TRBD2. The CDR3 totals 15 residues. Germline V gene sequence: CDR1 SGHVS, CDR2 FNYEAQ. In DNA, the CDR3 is TGTGCCATCAGCCCGGGCGGGAGAGGGACAGATACGCAGTATTTT. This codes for CAISPGGRGTDTQYF.

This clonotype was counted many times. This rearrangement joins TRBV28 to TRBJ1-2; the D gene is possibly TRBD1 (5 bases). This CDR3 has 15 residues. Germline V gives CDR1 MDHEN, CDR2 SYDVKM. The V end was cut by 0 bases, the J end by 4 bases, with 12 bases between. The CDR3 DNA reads TGTGCCAGCAGTTTATGGCAGGGTATCATCTATGGCTACACCTTC. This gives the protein CASSLWQGIIYGYTF.

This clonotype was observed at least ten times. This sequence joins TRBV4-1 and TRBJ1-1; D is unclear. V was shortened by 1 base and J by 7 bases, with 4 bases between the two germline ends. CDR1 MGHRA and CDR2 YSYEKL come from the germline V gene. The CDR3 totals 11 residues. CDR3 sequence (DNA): TGCGCCAGCAGCCAAGGGATTGAAGCTTTCTTT. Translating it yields CASSQGIEAFF.

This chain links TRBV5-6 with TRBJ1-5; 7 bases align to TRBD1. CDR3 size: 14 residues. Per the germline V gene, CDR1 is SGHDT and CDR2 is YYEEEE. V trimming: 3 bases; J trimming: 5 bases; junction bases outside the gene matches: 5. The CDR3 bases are TGTGCCAGCAGCTCGCGACAGGGTTATCAGCCCCAGCATTTT. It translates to CASSSRQGYQPQHF.

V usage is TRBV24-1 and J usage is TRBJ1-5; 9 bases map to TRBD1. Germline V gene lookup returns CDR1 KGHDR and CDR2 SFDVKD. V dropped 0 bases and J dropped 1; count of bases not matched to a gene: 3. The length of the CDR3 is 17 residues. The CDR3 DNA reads TGTGCCACCAGTGATTTGCCGGGACAGGGCAGCAATCAGCCCCAGCATTTT. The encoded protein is CATSDLPGQGSNQPQHF.

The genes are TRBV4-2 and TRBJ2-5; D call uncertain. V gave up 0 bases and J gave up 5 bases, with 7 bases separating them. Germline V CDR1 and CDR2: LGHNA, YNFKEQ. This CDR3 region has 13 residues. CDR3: CASSQEGAETQYF. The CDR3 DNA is TGTGCCAGCAGCCAAGAGGGTGCGGAGACCCAGTACTTC.

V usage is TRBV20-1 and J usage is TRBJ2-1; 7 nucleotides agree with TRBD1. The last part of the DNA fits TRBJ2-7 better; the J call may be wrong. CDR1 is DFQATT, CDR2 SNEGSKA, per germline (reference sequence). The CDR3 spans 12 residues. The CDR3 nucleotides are TGCAGTGCTAGGACAGGGTCTAGGGAGCAGTACTTC. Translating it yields CSARTGSREQYF.

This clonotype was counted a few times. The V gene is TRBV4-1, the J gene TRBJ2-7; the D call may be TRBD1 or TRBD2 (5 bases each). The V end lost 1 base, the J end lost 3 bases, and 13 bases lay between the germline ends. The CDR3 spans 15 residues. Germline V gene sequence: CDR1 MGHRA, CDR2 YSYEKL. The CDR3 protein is CASSQGEGRVYEQYF. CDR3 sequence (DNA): TGCGCCAGCAGCCAAGGTGAGGGCAGGGTCTACGAGCAGTACTTC.

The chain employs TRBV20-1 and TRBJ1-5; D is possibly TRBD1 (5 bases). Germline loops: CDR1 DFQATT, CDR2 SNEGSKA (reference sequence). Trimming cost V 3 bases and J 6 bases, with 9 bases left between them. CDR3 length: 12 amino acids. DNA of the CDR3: TGCAGTGCTAGCCGGGGCTTTCAGCCCCAGCATTTT. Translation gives CSASRGFQPQHF.

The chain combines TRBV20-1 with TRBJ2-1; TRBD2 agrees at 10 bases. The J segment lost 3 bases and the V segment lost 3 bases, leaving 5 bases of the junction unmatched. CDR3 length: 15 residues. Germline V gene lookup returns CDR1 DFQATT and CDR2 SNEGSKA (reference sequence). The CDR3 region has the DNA TGCAGTGCTAGGGACGCTAGCGGGAGCTACAATGAGCAGTTCTTC. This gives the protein CSARDASGSYNEQFF.

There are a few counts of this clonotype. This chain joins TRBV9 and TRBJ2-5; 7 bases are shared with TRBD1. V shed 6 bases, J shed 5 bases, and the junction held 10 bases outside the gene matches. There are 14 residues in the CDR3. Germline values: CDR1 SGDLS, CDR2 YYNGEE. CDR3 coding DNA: TGTGCCAGCACCCGGACAGGTATAGGGGAGACCCAGTACTTC. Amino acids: CASTRTGIGETQYF. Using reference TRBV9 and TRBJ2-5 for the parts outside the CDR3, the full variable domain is DSGVTQTPKHLITATGQRVTLRCSPRSGDLSVYWYQQSLDQGLQFLIQYYNGEERAKGNILERFSAQQFPDLHSELNLSSLELGDSALYFCASTRTGIGETQYFGPGTRLLVL.

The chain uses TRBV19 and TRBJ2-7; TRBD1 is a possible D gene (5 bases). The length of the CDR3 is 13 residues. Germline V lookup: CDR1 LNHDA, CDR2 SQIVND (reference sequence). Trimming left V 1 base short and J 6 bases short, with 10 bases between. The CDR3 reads CASSIVKGREQYF. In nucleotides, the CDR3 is TGTGCCAGTAGTATAGTGAAGGGGCGCGAGCAGTACTTC.

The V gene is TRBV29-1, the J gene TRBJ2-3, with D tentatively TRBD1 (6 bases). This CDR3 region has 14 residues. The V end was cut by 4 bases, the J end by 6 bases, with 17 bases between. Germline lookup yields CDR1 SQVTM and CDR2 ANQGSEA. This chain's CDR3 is CSVARQGSSDTQYF. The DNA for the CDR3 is TGCAGCGTTGCGAGGCAGGGGAGTTCGGATACGCAGTATTTT.

The CDR3 region is CASSQGEGGLAKNIQYF. The CDR3 DNA reads as TGTGCCAGCAGCCAAGGGGAAGGGGGTTTGGCCAAAAACATTCAGTACTTC. The rearrangement links TRBV3-1 to TRBJ2-4; D is possibly TRBD1 (6 bases). The CDR3 spans 17 residues. Germline V lookup: CDR1 LGHDT, CDR2 YNNKEL (reference sequence). V lost 1 base to trimming and J lost 1 base, with 14 bases between them.

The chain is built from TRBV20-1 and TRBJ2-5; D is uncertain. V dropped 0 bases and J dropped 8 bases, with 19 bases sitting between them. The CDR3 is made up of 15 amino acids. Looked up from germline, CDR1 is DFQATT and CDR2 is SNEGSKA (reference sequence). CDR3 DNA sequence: TGCAGTGCTAGAGAGGCCCATCGCCCCAAGTTCACCCAGTACTTC. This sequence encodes CSAREAHRPKFTQYF.

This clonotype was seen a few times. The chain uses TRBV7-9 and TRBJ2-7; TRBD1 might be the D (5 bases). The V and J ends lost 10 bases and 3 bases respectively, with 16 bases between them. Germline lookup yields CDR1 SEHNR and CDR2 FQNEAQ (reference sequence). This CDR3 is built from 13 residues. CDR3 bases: TGTGCCATCGACTGGGGCAGGGACTACGAGCAGTACTTC. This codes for CAIDWGRDYEQYF.